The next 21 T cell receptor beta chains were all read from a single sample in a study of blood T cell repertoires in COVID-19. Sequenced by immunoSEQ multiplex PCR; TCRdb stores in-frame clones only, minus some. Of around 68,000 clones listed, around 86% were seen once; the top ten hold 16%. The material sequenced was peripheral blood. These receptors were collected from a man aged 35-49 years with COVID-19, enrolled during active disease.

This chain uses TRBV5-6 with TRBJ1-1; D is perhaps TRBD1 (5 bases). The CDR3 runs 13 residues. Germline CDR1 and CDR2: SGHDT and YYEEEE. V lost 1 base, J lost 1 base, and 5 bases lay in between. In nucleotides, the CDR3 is TGTGCCAGCAGCTTGAGGGGGAACACTGAAGCTTTCTTT. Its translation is CASSLRGNTEAFF.

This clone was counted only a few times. In DNA form, the CDR3 reads TGTGCCAGCAGCTCGGGACAGGGGGTATACGAGCAGTACTTC. Translation: CASSSGQGVYEQYF. The rearrangement links TRBV6-5 to TRBJ2-7; 11 bases align to TRBD1. The CDR3 has 14 amino acids. The germline CDR1 and CDR2 sequences are MNHEY and SVGAGI. With V trimmed by 6 bases and J by 4 bases, 5 bases remained unmatched.

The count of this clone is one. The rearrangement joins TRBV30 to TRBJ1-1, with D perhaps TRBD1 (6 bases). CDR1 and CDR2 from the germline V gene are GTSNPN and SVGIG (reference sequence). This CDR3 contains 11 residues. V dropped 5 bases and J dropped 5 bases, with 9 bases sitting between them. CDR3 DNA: TGTGCCTGGGACAGGTTTACTGAAGCTTTCTTT. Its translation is CAWDRFTEAFF.

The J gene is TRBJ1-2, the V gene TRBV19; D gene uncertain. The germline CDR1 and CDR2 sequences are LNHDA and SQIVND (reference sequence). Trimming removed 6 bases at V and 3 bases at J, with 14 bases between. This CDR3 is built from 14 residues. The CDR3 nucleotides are TGTGCCAGTAGAAAGGGCAGCGGGGACTATGGCTACACCTTC. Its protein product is CASRKGSGDYGYTF.

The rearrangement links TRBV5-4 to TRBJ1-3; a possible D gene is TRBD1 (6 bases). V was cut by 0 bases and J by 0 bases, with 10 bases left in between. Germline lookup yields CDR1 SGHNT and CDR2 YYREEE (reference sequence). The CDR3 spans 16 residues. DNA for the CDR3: TGTGCCAGCAGCTTGGCAGGGGTGAGCTCTGGAAACACCATATATTTT. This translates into CASSLAGVSSGNTIYF.

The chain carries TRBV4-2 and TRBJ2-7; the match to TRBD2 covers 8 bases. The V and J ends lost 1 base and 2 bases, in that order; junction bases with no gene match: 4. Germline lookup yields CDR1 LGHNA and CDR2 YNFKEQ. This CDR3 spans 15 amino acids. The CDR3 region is CASSQAPGLAYEQYF. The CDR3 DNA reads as TGTGCCAGCAGCCAAGCACCGGGACTAGCCTACGAGCAGTACTTC.

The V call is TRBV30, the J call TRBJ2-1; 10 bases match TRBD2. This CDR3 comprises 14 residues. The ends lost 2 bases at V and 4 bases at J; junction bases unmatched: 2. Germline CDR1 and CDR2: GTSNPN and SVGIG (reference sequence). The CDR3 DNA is TGTGCCTGGAGTAAGACTAGCGGGTACAATGAGCAGTTCTTC. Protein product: CAWSKTSGYNEQFF.

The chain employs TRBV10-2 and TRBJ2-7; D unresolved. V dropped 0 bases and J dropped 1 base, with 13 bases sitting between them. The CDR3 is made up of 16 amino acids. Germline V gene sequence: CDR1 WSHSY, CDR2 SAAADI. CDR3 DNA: TGCGCCAGCAGTGAGTCGATTCCGGGTAGGTCCTACGAGCAGTACTTC. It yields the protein CASSESIPGRSYEQYF.

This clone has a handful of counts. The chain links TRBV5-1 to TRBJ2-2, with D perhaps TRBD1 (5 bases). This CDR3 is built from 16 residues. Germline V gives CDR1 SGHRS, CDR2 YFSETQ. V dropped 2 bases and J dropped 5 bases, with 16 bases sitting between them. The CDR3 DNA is TGCGCCAGCAGCTTAGATACCCCAGGGATAACCGGGGAGCTGTTTTTT. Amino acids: CASSLDTPGITGELFF.

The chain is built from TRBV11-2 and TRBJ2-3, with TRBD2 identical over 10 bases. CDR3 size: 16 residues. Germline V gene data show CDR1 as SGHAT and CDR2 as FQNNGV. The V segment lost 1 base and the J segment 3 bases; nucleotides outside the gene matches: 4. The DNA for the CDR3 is TGTGCCAGCAGCTTAGGGGCTAGCGGGGGTACAGATACGCAGTATTTT. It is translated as CASSLGASGGTDTQYF.

The CDR3 here is CAWSAFPGYRGVQFF. For the CDR3, the DNA is TGTGCCTGGAGCGCCTTCCCGGGGTATCGGGGGGTGCAGTTCTTC. The gene calls are TRBV30 and TRBJ2-1; TRBD2 agrees at 7 bases. CDR1 and CDR2 from the germline V gene are GTSNPN and SVGIG (reference sequence). Trimming cost V 3 bases and J 12 bases; bases outside gene matches: 17. The CDR3 is made up of 15 amino acids. Full variable domain (missing parts from reference TRBV30 and TRBJ2-1): SQTIHQWPATLVQPVGSPLSLECTVEGTSNPNLYWYRQAAGRGLQLLFYSVGIGQISSEVPQNLSASRPQDRQFILSSKKLLLSDSGFYLCAWSAFPGYRGVQFFGPGTRLTVL.

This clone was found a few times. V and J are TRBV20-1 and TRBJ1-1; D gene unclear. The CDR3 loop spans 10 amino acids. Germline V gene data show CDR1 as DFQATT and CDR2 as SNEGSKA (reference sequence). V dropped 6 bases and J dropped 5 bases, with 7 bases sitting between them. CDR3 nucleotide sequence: TGCAGTGCCGGAGTAACTGAAGCTTTCTTT. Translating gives CSAGVTEAFF.

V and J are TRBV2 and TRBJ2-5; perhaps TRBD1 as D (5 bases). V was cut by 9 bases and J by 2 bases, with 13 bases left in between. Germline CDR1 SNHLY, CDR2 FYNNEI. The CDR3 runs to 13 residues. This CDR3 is CARSKGAQETQYF. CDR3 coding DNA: TGTGCCAGATCCAAAGGGGCACAAGAGACCCAGTACTTC.

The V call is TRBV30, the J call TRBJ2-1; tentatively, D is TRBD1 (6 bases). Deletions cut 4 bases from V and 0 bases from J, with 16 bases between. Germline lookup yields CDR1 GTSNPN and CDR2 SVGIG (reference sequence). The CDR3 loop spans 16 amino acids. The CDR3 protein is CAWTHKQGSSYNEQFF. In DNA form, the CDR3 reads TGTGCCTGGACCCACAAACAGGGAAGCTCCTACAATGAGCAGTTCTTC.

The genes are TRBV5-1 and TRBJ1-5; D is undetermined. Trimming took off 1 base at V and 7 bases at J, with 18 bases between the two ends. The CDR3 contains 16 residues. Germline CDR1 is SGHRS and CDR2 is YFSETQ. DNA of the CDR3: TGCGCCAGCAGCTTGTCCCCCCTGGCACCCGAACAGCCCCAGCATTTT. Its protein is CASSLSPLAPEQPQHF.

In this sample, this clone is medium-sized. CDR3 DNA sequence: TGTGCCAGCATACGGACAGGGGACAATGAGCAGTTCTTC. Protein product: CASIRTGDNEQFF. The chain joins TRBV2 to TRBJ2-1; 9 bases fit TRBD1. V gave up 7 bases and J gave up 5 bases; unmatched junction bases: 3. The CDR3 is 13 residues long. Germline lookup yields CDR1 SNHLY and CDR2 FYNNEI. Full variable domain (missing parts from reference TRBV2 and TRBJ2-1): EPEVTQTPSHQVTQMGQEVILRCVPISNHLYFYWYRQILGQKVEFLVSFYNNEISEKSEIFDDQFSVERPDGSNFTLKIRSTKLEDSAMYFCASIRTGDNEQFFGPGTRLTVL.

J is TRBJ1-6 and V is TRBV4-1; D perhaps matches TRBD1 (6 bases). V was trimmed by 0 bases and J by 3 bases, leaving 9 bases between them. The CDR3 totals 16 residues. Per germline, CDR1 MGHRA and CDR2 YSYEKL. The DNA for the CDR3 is TGCGCCAGCAGCCAAGATACAGGGATCTATAATTCACCCCTCCACTTT. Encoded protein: CASSQDTGIYNSPLHF.

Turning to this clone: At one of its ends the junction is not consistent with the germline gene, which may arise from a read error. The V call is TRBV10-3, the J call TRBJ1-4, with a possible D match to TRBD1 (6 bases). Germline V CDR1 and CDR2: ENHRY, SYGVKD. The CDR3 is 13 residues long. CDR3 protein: CAISEWGQEKLFF. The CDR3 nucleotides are TGTGCCATCAGCGAGTGGGGGCAGGAAAAACTGTTTTTT.

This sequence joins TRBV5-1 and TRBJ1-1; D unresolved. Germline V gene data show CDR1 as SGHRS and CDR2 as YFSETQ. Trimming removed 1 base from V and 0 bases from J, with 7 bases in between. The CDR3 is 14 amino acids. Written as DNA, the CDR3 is TGCGCCAGCAGCTTGCAGTTGATGAACACTGAAGCTTTCTTT. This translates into CASSLQLMNTEAFF.

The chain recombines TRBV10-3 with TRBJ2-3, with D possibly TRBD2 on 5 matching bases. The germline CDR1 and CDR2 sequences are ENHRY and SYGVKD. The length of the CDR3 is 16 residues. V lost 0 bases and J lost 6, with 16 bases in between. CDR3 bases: TGTGCCATCAGTGAGTCAGAGGATTTTGGGAGCGATACGCAGTATTTT. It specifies CAISESEDFGSDTQYF.

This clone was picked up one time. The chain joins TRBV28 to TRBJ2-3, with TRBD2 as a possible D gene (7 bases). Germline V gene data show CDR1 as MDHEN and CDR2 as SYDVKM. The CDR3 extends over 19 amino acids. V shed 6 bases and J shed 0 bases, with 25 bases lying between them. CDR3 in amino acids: CASRDNHGGGTGSTDTQYF. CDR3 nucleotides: TGTGCCAGCAGAGACAACCATGGGGGGGGCACTGGGAGCACAGATACGCAGTATTTT.